The next 22 T cell receptor beta chains were all read from a single sample in a study of cytomegalovirus exposure and HLA in healthy donors. PCR amplification relied on 60 Vbeta primers (plus 13 Jbeta primers). Sequencing was performed with immunoSEQ multiplex PCR; in TCRdb, only in-frame clones are kept and a portion is missing. The sample holds 150,000 to 200,000 clones; around nine tenths are singletons and the top ten take 1.5% to 2%. Source material: PBMCs. The receptors here all came from a woman between 18 and 29 years old in good health and CMV-seronegative.

J is TRBJ2-7 and V is TRBV29-1, with 9 bases fitting TRBD2. The length of the CDR3 is 14 residues. Germline CDR1 is SQVTM and CDR2 is ANQGSEA. After removal of 7 bases from V and 1 base from J, the junction contained 8 bases not matched to a gene. CDR3 bases: TGCAGCGCCGGGTGGCGGGGGGGATCCTACGAGCAGTACTTC. Translated: CSAGWRGGSYEQYF.

The chain employs TRBV5-8 and TRBJ1-2; 8 positions match TRBD1. There are 16 residues in the CDR3. Germline V CDR1 and CDR2: SGHTS, YDEGEE. V trimming: 4 bases; J trimming: 3 bases; junction bases outside the gene matches: 11. DNA of the CDR3: TGTGCCAGCAGCATCTATCCCGGACAGGGCGACTATGGCTACACCTTC. Encoded protein: CASSIYPGQGDYGYTF.

The chain couples TRBV7-8 to TRBJ2-2; D may be TRBD2 (6 bases). Germline values: CDR1 SGHVS, CDR2 FQNEAQ. This CDR3 has 13 amino acids. Trimming cost V 7 bases and J 6 bases, with 12 bases left between them. The CDR3 DNA reads as TGTGCCAGCACCCCCTCGGGGGCCGGGGAGCTGTTTTTT. Residues: CASTPSGAGELFF.

This sequence joins TRBV4-2 and TRBJ2-2; 9 nucleotides match TRBD2. V lost 2 bases and J lost 4; bases outside the gene matches: 8. Germline V gives CDR1 LGHNA, CDR2 YNFKEQ. The length of the CDR3 is 17 residues. The CDR3 is CASSQFEAGGRTGELFF. In DNA, the CDR3 is TGTGCCAGCAGCCAATTTGAAGCGGGGGGACGCACCGGGGAGCTGTTTTTT.

This rearrangement joins TRBV6-5 to TRBJ1-5; tentatively, D is TRBD1 (5 bases). Germline CDR1 and CDR2: MNHEY and SVGAGI. This CDR3 contains 14 residues. V lost 5 bases to trimming and J lost 6 bases, with 14 bases between them. CDR3 DNA sequence: TGTGCCAGCAGTCTGTCAGGGTGGGGTCAGCCCCAGCATTTT. It translates to CASSLSGWGQPQHF.

This clone has a single count. This chain's CDR3 is CASSLARTDTGNTIYF. Here the CDR3 DNA reads TGTGCCAGCAGCTTGGCACGGACGGACACTGGAAACACCATATATTTT. The V call is TRBV5-4, the J call TRBJ1-3; weak D call: TRBD1 (5 bases). The germline V and J ends were trimmed by 0 bases and 2 bases, with 12 bases remaining between them. Germline V CDR1 and CDR2: SGHNT, YYREEE (reference sequence). The CDR3 covers 16 residues. The full variable domain, in which reference TRBV5-4 and TRBJ1-3 provide the parts outside the CDR3, is ETGVTQSPTHLIKTRGQQVTLRCSSQSGHNTVSWYQQALGQGPQFIFQYYREEENGRGNFPPRFSGLQFPNYSSELNVNALELDDSALYLCASSLARTDTGNTIYFGEGSWLTVV.

The chain links TRBV27 to TRBJ1-1; TRBD1 might be the D (5 bases). There are 13 residues in the CDR3. The germline CDR1 and CDR2 sequences are MNHEY and SMNVEV (reference sequence). Trimming shortened V by 5 bases and J by 0 bases, and 7 bases separated the two germline ends. The chain's CDR3 is CASSMTVNTEAFF. As DNA, the CDR3 is TGTGCCAGCAGTATGACAGTGAACACTGAAGCTTTCTTT.

CDR3 in amino acids: CASSEDRANYGYTF. The CDR3 region has the DNA TGCGCCAGCAGCGAGGACAGGGCAAACTATGGCTACACCTTC. The rearrangement joins TRBV5-1 to TRBJ1-2; TRBD1 matches at 8 bases. The CDR3 covers 14 residues. Losses at the gene ends were 4 bases for V and 2 bases for J; bases not matched to a gene: 4. Germline V CDR1 and CDR2: SGHRS, YFSETQ.

The genes are TRBV6-5 and TRBJ2-5; D might be TRBD2 (7 bases). The CDR3 contains 13 residues. The V end lost 8 bases, the J end lost 5 bases, and 15 bases lay between the germline ends. Per the germline V gene, CDR1 is MNHEY and CDR2 is SVGAGI. The CDR3 reads CASSGGRVETQYF. The CDR3 DNA sequence: TGTGCCAGCTCGGGGGGCCGGGTGGAGACCCAGTACTTC.

The chain uses TRBV19 and TRBJ2-3, with 10 bases lining up with TRBD2. CDR3 size: 15 residues. Germline V gives CDR1 LNHDA, CDR2 SQIVND (reference sequence). V trimming: 5 bases; J trimming: 1 base; junction bases outside the gene matches: 3. CDR3 region: CASSPGTSGTDTQYF. As DNA, the CDR3 is TGTGCCAGTAGTCCAGGGACTAGCGGCACAGATACGCAGTATTTT.

CDR3 sequence reads: CASRDQGEGNQPQHF. CDR3 nucleotide sequence: TGCGCCAGCAGGGATCAGGGGGAGGGCAATCAGCCCCAGCATTTT. The chain links TRBV4-1 to TRBJ1-5, with 7 nucleotides matching TRBD1. V lost 6 bases and J lost 2; bases outside the gene matches: 7. This CDR3 comprises 15 residues. Germline-derived CDR1 and CDR2 are MGHRA and YSYEKL.

The chain uses TRBV18 and TRBJ1-1; D unresolved. Trimming removed 6 bases from V and 1 base from J, with 6 bases in between. The CDR3 sequence is 12 residues long. Germline CDR1 reads KGHSH; CDR2 reads LQKENI. The CDR3 reads CASSSGNTEAFF. The DNA for the CDR3 is TGTGCCAGCTCCTCAGGGAACACTGAAGCTTTCTTT.

This clone has a handful of counts. The CDR3 here is CASRWTGWNSPLHF. The CDR3 nucleotides are TGTGCCAGCAGATGGACAGGGTGGAATTCACCCCTCCACTTT. V gene TRBV6-5 combines with J gene TRBJ1-6, with TRBD1 identical over 8 bases. The ends lost 6 bases at V and 7 bases at J; junction bases unmatched: 5. The CDR3 consists of 14 residues. Germline CDR1 reads MNHEY; CDR2 reads SVGAGI.

The rearrangement joins TRBV5-8 to TRBJ2-2; possibly TRBD1 for D (5 bases). V gave up 5 bases and J gave up 6 bases, with 20 bases separating them. This CDR3 is 16 amino acids long. CDR1 SGHTS and CDR2 YDEGEE come from the germline V gene. CDR3 nucleotide sequence: TGTGCCAGCAGGGAGAGGCAAGGGGTCATCGCCGGGGAGCTGTTTTTT. This gives the protein CASRERQGVIAGELFF.

This clone was counted a single time. The chain couples TRBV6-1 to TRBJ1-2; 7 bases line up with TRBD1. The V segment lost 4 bases and the J segment 0 bases; nucleotides outside the gene matches: 14. Germline V gene sequence: CDR1 MNHNS, CDR2 SASEGT. The CDR3 runs to 18 residues. The CDR3 reads CASSALRTGQQANYGYTF. The CDR3 DNA reads as TGTGCCAGCAGTGCACTCCGGACAGGTCAACAAGCTAACTATGGCTACACCTTC.

The rearrangement links TRBV28 to TRBJ1-1; D unclear. CDR1 MDHEN and CDR2 SYDVKM come from the germline V gene. V was clipped by 7 bases and J by 0 bases, with 18 bases between them. There are 16 residues in the CDR3. The CDR3 is CASTLGPNGVNTEAFF. In nucleotides, the CDR3 is TGTGCCAGCACCCTTGGACCCAACGGGGTGAACACTGAAGCTTTCTTT.

This clone appeared a few times. The chain couples TRBV5-5 to TRBJ1-2, with D possibly matching TRBD1 (6 bases). There are 13 residues in the CDR3. Germline CDR1 SGHKS, CDR2 YYEKEE (reference sequence). Trimming stripped 5 bases from V and 4 bases from J, with 12 bases between. CDR3 sequence reads: CASRIQGAYGYTF. CDR3 DNA sequence: TGTGCCAGCAGAATACAGGGCGCCTATGGCTACACCTTC. Full variable domain (missing parts from reference TRBV5-5 and TRBJ1-2): DAGVTQSPTHLIKTRGQQVTLRCSPISGHKSVSWYQQVLGQGPQFIFQYYEKEERGRGNFPDRFSARQFPNYSSELNVNALLLGDSALYLCASRIQGAYGYTFGSGTRLTVV.

Of note for this clone: The junction departs from the called germline gene at one end, perhaps through a read error. The DNA for the CDR3 is TGTGCTAGCAGCTTAATAGCGGGGCAAGAGACCCAGTACTTC. Translated: CASSLIAGQETQYF. The gene calls are TRBV7-7 and TRBJ2-5, with TRBD2 matching over 8 bases. Germline V gives CDR1 SSHAT, CDR2 FNYEAQ (reference sequence). The CDR3 has 14 amino acids.

The chain joins TRBV7-2 to TRBJ2-7; D perhaps matches TRBD2 (5 bases). V was clipped by 4 bases and J by 7 bases, with 14 bases between them. Germline lookup yields CDR1 SGHTA and CDR2 FQGNSA. This CDR3 has 13 residues. CDR3: CASSSRTLGEQYF. The CDR3 DNA reads TGTGCCAGCAGCTCCCGGACTCTAGGAGAGCAGTACTTC.

The chain recombines TRBV6-1 with TRBJ1-3, with D possibly being TRBD1 (5 bases). This CDR3 region has 13 residues. CDR1 and CDR2 from the germline V gene are MNHNS and SASEGT. Trimming removed 7 bases from V and 2 bases from J, with 9 bases in between. The CDR3 DNA sequence: TGTGCCAGCATCGGGGGTGCTGGAAACACCATATATTTT. This encodes CASIGGAGNTIYF.

The chain combines TRBV2 with TRBJ1-2, with 7 nucleotides matching TRBD1. The CDR3 has 14 residues. Germline V gene lookup returns CDR1 SNHLY and CDR2 FYNNEI. Trimming took 3 bases from V and 4 from J; bases not matched to a gene: 5. CDR3 region: CASSDEGAFYGYTF. DNA for the CDR3: TGTGCCAGCAGTGACGAGGGGGCGTTCTATGGCTACACCTTC.

This chain joins TRBV11-2 and TRBJ1-1, with a tentative D call TRBD1 (5 bases). From germline, CDR1 is SGHAT and CDR2 FQNNGV. The V and J ends lost 5 bases and 5 bases respectively, with 9 bases between them. The CDR3 spans 12 residues. CDR3: CASSESGTEAFF. The CDR3 DNA follows: TGTGCCAGCAGCGAGTCAGGGACTGAAGCTTTCTTT.